Below, 32 T cell receptor beta chains from the same sample are listed, as sequenced in a study of T cell responses to AZD1222 COVID-19 vaccine. Clones were read by immunoSEQ multiplex PCR, and TCRdb kept only the in-frame ones, dropping some. The sample holds 140,000 to 150,000 clones; over 90% are singletons and the top ten take 5% to 5.5%. Material: peripheral blood, obtained on day 0 of AZD1222 vaccination. The receptors shown here come from an adult in good health.

This chain joins TRBV29-1 and TRBJ1-1, with D tentatively TRBD1 (5 bases). In germline, CDR1 is SQVTM, CDR2 ANQGSEA. This CDR3 has 11 residues. Trimming cost V 8 bases and J 2 bases, with 9 bases left between them. CDR3 in DNA: TGCAGCACAGGACATAACACTGAAGCTTTCTTT. Translated, it gives CSTGHNTEAFF.

The chain couples TRBV19 to TRBJ2-3; D not certain. Germline loops: CDR1 LNHDA, CDR2 SQIVND (reference sequence). Trimming took 3 bases from V and 0 from J, leaving 7 bases between them. The CDR3 has 14 amino acids. CDR3 amino acids: CASSIYGSTDTQYF. CDR3 nucleotides: TGTGCCAGTAGTATCTACGGTAGCACAGATACGCAGTATTTT.

The chain is built from TRBV30 and TRBJ2-1, with D uncertain. Trimming cost V 2 bases and J 10 bases, with 12 bases left between them. There are 12 residues in the CDR3. The germline CDR1 and CDR2 sequences are GTSNPN and SVGIG (reference sequence). CDR3 sequence (DNA): TGTGCCTGGAGTATTGGGCGAACAGAGCAGTTCTTC. Its protein is CAWSIGRTEQFF.

The rearrangement links TRBV5-1 to TRBJ1-1; possible D gene TRBD1, 5 bases. CDR3 length: 15 amino acids. V lost 4 bases, J lost 1 base, and 14 bases lay in between. CDR1 is SGHRS and CDR2 is YFSETQ in the germline V gene. CDR3 residues: CASSLRGFPNTEAFF. The DNA for the CDR3 is TGCGCCAGCAGCCTACGGGGGTTCCCGAACACTGAAGCTTTCTTT. The whole variable domain, remainder taken from reference TRBV5-1 and TRBJ1-1, is KAGVTQTPRYLIKTRGQQVTLSCSPISGHRSVSWYQQTPGQGLQFLFEYFSETQRNKGNFPGRFSGRQFSNSRSEMNVSTLELGDSALYLCASSLRGFPNTEAFFGQGTRLTVV.

The chain has TRBV29-1 and TRBJ2-2; possible D gene TRBD1, 6 bases. The CDR3 sequence is 14 residues long. Per germline, CDR1 SQVTM and CDR2 ANQGSEA. V was cut by 6 bases and J by 1 base, with 12 bases left in between. The CDR3 loop is CSVVSQGNTGELFF. The CDR3 DNA reads TGCAGCGTGGTGTCACAGGGGAACACCGGGGAGCTGTTTTTT.

J is TRBJ1-5 and V is TRBV19, with a possible D match to TRBD1 (5 bases). Germline V CDR1 and CDR2: LNHDA, SQIVND (reference sequence). V lost 3 bases, J lost 7 bases, and 16 bases lay in between. The CDR3 sequence is 15 residues long. The CDR3 DNA follows: TGTGCCAGTAGTATTAGTCACAGAGGGGCACAGCCCCAGCATTTT. It specifies CASSISHRGAQPQHF.

The rearrangement links TRBV18 to TRBJ1-4; D gene ambiguous. Between the trimmed V and J ends, which lost 3 bases and 6 bases, there was a span of 5 bases. Germline values: CDR1 KGHSH, CDR2 LQKENI. This CDR3 has 12 amino acids. CDR3 DNA: TGTGCCAGCTCACCGACCGATGAAAAACTGTTTTTT. Protein sequence: CASSPTDEKLFF.

This chain uses TRBV5-4 with TRBJ2-1; 10 nucleotides line up with TRBD2. This CDR3 is 16 amino acids long. Germline V gene data show CDR1 as SGHNT and CDR2 as YYREEE (reference sequence). V gave up 3 bases and J gave up 7 bases; unmatched junction bases: 10. Written as DNA, the CDR3 is TGTGCCAGCAGCTGGTCTGTAACTAGCGGGAAAAATGAGCAGTTCTTC. Protein: CASSWSVTSGKNEQFF.

CDR3 region: CASSLIRGRVEKLFF. CDR3 bases: TGTGCCAGCAGTTTGATTAGGGGGCGGGTTGAAAAACTGTTTTTT. The chain links TRBV27 to TRBJ1-4; 7 bases fit TRBD1. This CDR3 has 15 residues. Trimming at V came to 3 bases and at J to 7 bases, leaving 8 bases not matched to a gene. Germline-derived CDR1 and CDR2 are MNHEY and SMNVEV (reference sequence).

This clone occurred once. In nucleotides, the CDR3 is TGTGCCAGCGGGACTAGCGGGACCAAAGGTGAGCAGTTCTTC. It specifies CASGTSGTKGEQFF. The rearrangement links TRBV6-5 to TRBJ2-1; TRBD2 aligns across 13 bases. This CDR3 spans 14 amino acids. Germline CDR1 and CDR2: MNHEY and SVGAGI. V gave up 8 bases and J gave up 9 bases; unmatched junction bases: 7.

In this sample, this clone turned up once. This sequence joins TRBV30 and TRBJ1-4; 10 positions match TRBD1. CDR1 and CDR2 from the germline V gene are GTSNPN and SVGIG (reference sequence). V gave up 5 bases and J gave up 8 bases; unmatched junction bases: 8. This CDR3 is built from 14 residues. The CDR3, as DNA: TGTGCCTGGGGGACCGGGACAGGGGAAGAAAAACTGTTTTTT. Amino acids: CAWGTGTGEEKLFF. Complete variable domain (other parts from reference TRBV30 and TRBJ1-4): SQTIHQWPATLVQPVGSPLSLECTVEGTSNPNLYWYRQAAGRGLQLLFYSVGIGQISSEVPQNLSASRPQDRQFILSSKKLLLSDSGFYLCAWGTGTGEEKLFFGSGTQLSVL.

The V call is TRBV19, the J call TRBJ1-2; maybe TRBD1 (6 bases). Germline CDR1 LNHDA, CDR2 SQIVND (reference sequence). The CDR3 contains 13 residues. Trimming left V 8 bases short and J 3 bases short, with 13 bases between. CDR3 region: CASSDRPDYGYTF. CDR3 coding DNA: TGTGCCAGTTCCGACAGGCCTGACTATGGCTACACCTTC.

This chain joins TRBV24-1 and TRBJ2-2; 8 positions match TRBD1. Germline CDR1 and CDR2: KGHDR and SFDVKD. The J segment lost 3 bases and the V segment lost 4 bases, leaving 6 bases of the junction unmatched. This CDR3 is 16 amino acids long. The CDR3 DNA reads as TGTGCCACCAGTGAAACCGGACAGGGCTACACCGGGGAGCTGTTTTTT. Its translation: CATSETGQGYTGELFF.

V is TRBV24-1 and J is TRBJ2-3; 8 nucleotides line up with TRBD1. CDR3 size: 17 residues. Germline CDR1 is KGHDR and CDR2 is SFDVKD. V dropped 2 bases and J dropped 2; count of bases not matched to a gene: 8. This CDR3 reads CATSDSTGGSFTDTQYF. The CDR3 region has the DNA TGTGCCACCAGTGATTCAACAGGGGGATCCTTCACAGATACGCAGTATTTT.

This clone was detected once. The sample carries other DNA sequences with the same CDR3. This chain joins TRBV12-3 or TRBV12-4 and TRBJ1-1, with D perhaps TRBD1 (5 bases). The CDR3 contains 13 residues. V gave up 0 bases and J gave up 4 bases, with 6 bases separating them. The CDR3 nucleotides read TGTGCCAGCAGTTTAGCAAGGGGCACTGAAGCTTTCTTT. Its protein product is CASSLARGTEAFF.

The chain couples TRBV29-1 to TRBJ2-1; no definite D call. Germline CDR1 SQVTM, CDR2 ANQGSEA. V shed 4 bases and J shed 3 bases, with 13 bases lying between them. CDR3 length: 14 residues. The CDR3 DNA reads TGCAGCGTTGGCTGGGGATTGGGCTACAATGAGCAGTTCTTC. As protein: CSVGWGLGYNEQFF.

The V and J genes are TRBV19 and TRBJ1-2; D might be TRBD1 (6 bases). Germline assignment: CDR1 LNHDA and CDR2 SQIVND (reference sequence). This CDR3 has 16 amino acids. Trimming removed 1 base at V and 0 bases at J, with 12 bases between. The CDR3 bases are TGTGCCAGTAGTATAGTTGGGGGGCAAACTAACTATGGCTACACCTTC. Residues: CASSIVGGQTNYGYTF.

The chain has TRBV11-2 and TRBJ2-7; 7 nucleotides align to TRBD2. With 1 base clipped from V and 3 bases from J, the junction kept 0 bases outside the gene matches. Germline CDR1 is SGHAT and CDR2 is FQNNGV. CDR3 length: 13 amino acids. This CDR3 reads CASSLGGSYEQYF. The CDR3, as DNA: TGTGCCAGCAGCTTAGGCGGGAGCTACGAGCAGTACTTC.

The chain recombines TRBV7-9 with TRBJ1-1; 9 bases are shared with TRBD1. The V gene's germline CDR1 is SEHNR and CDR2 FQNEAQ (reference sequence). The junction had 9 bases not matched to a gene; V was cut back by 5 bases and J by 5 bases. The CDR3 has 15 residues. This CDR3 is CASSAETGGWTEAFF. The CDR3 nucleotides are TGTGCCAGCAGCGCAGAGACAGGGGGATGGACTGAAGCTTTCTTT.

This chain connects TRBV12-5 to TRBJ1-1; D not certain. Trimming cost V 2 bases and J 0 bases, with 4 bases left between them. Germline CDR1 is LGHNT and CDR2 is FRNRAP. CDR3 length: 13 residues. CDR3 sequence: CASGLKMNTEAFF. CDR3 sequence (DNA): TGTGCTAGTGGTTTGAAGATGAACACTGAAGCTTTCTTT.

This clone was seen once. The V gene is TRBV28, the J gene TRBJ1-2, with D uncertain. Trimming took off 7 bases at V and 4 bases at J, with 10 bases between the two ends. CDR3 length: 12 residues. Germline CDR1 reads MDHEN; CDR2 reads SYDVKM. CDR3 DNA: TGTGCCAGCAAGGGTAGAGGCTATGGCTACACCTTC. Amino acids: CASKGRGYGYTF.

This clone turned up a few times. The chain has TRBV11-2 and TRBJ1-3; D not resolved. This CDR3 contains 13 residues. Trimming left V 5 bases short and J 4 bases short, with 9 bases between. The germline V gene has CDR1 SGHAT and CDR2 FQNNGV. As DNA, the CDR3 is TGTGCCAGCAGCAAACGTGACGGAAACACCATATATTTT. Its protein product is CASSKRDGNTIYF.

Worth noting for this clone: Other DNA sequences from this sample encode an identical CDR3 as well. This CDR3 reads CASGLGQGNEQFF. The CDR3, as DNA: TGTGCTAGTGGTTTGGGACAGGGTAATGAGCAGTTCTTC. The J gene is TRBJ2-1, the V gene TRBV12-5; 7 bases agree with TRBD1. V shed 1 base, J shed 7 bases, and the junction held 1 base outside the gene matches. The CDR3 is made up of 13 amino acids. Per germline, CDR1 LGHNT and CDR2 FRNRAP.

The rearrangement uses TRBV6-5 and TRBJ2-6, with D perhaps matching TRBD2 (5 bases). CDR1 and CDR2 from the germline V gene are MNHEY and SVGAGI. Between the trimmed V and J ends, which lost 6 bases and 2 bases, there was a span of 11 bases. The CDR3 runs to 15 residues. The CDR3 sequence: CASRDMRAGANVLTF. The CDR3 bases are TGTGCCAGCAGAGATATGAGGGCTGGGGCCAACGTCCTGACTTTC.

The gene calls are TRBV5-1 and TRBJ2-2; D not certain. V was trimmed by 0 bases and J by 0 bases, leaving 9 bases between them. CDR1 SGHRS and CDR2 YFSETQ come from the germline V gene. The CDR3 runs 16 residues. CDR3 DNA sequence: TGCGCCAGCAGCTTGGTAGGAGTGGCGAACACCGGGGAGCTGTTTTTT. The encoded protein is CASSLVGVANTGELFF.

The chain carries TRBV28 and TRBJ2-1; tentatively, D is TRBD2 (7 bases). This CDR3 is built from 14 residues. V was cut by 5 bases and J by 8 bases, with 16 bases left in between. Per the germline V gene, CDR1 is MDHEN and CDR2 is SYDVKM. CDR3 amino acids: CASSLLRGGDEQFF. In DNA, the CDR3 is TGTGCCAGCAGTCTACTTAGGGGGGGAGATGAGCAGTTCTTC.

This sequence joins TRBV30 and TRBJ1-1; 10 bases agree with TRBD1. Looked up from germline, CDR1 is GTSNPN and CDR2 is SVGIG (reference sequence). CDR3 length equals 16 residues. The V and J ends lost 3 bases and 3 bases, in that order; junction bases with no gene match: 10. CDR3 DNA: TGTGCCTGGAGCACCCCTGGACAGGGGGGGTACACTGAAGCTTTCTTT. Translation gives CAWSTPGQGGYTEAFF.

This sequence joins TRBV12-5 and TRBJ1-6; D may be TRBD1 (6 bases). The V and J ends lost 1 base and 13 bases respectively, with 14 bases between them. This CDR3 has 14 residues. CDR1 and CDR2 from the germline V gene are LGHNT and FRNRAP. In DNA form, the CDR3 reads TGTGCTAGTGGTTTGGGGGCAGGGGTTGCGCCCCTCCACTTT. Its translation is CASGLGAGVAPLHF.

V usage is TRBV4-2 and J usage is TRBJ1-2, with D uncertain. The V end was cut by 1 base, the J end by 6 bases, with 12 bases between. This CDR3 has 14 residues. CDR1 is LGHNA and CDR2 is YNFKEQ in the germline V gene. The CDR3, as DNA: TGTGCCAGCAGCCAAGTGGCGGGGAGGGATGGCTACACCTTC. As protein: CASSQVAGRDGYTF.

CDR3 DNA: TGTGCCTGGAGCCTCCCGGGCAATCAGCCCCAGCATTTT. Encoded protein: CAWSLPGNQPQHF. This chain uses TRBV30 with TRBJ1-5; D unclear. The CDR3 sequence is 13 residues long. Germline loops: CDR1 GTSNPN, CDR2 SVGIG (reference sequence). Trimming pared 3 bases from V and 2 bases from J, leaving 8 bases between.

The rearrangement uses TRBV6-5 and TRBJ1-5; D is uncertain. The CDR3 sequence is 15 residues long. The germline CDR1 and CDR2 sequences are MNHEY and SVGAGI. Trimming left V 4 bases short and J 3 bases short, with 13 bases between. CDR3 coding DNA: TGTGCCAGCAGTTCCGTGTCCCCCACCAATCAGCCCCAGCATTTT. Translation: CASSSVSPTNQPQHF.

The rearrangement links TRBV5-1 to TRBJ2-5, with D hard to call. Trimming removed 5 bases at V and 7 bases at J, with 12 bases between. Germline CDR1 reads SGHRS; CDR2 reads YFSETQ. CDR3 length: 12 residues. CDR3 in DNA: TGCGCCAGCAGGCCTGGGCCCGGGACCCAGTACTTC. Translating gives CASRPGPGTQYF. Combining the CDR3 with reference TRBV5-1 and TRBJ2-5 gives the whole variable domain KAGVTQTPRYLIKTRGQQVTLSCSPISGHRSVSWYQQTPGQGLQFLFEYFSETQRNKGNFPGRFSGRQFSNSRSEMNVSTLELGDSALYLCASRPGPGTQYFGPGTRLLVL.